Listed here are 22 T cell receptor beta chains from one sample, sequenced in a study of response to subunit inactivated influenza vaccine. One entry per CDR3 protein, called by TCRdb with MiXCR from the RT-PCR reads. The sample lists a few hundred thousand distinct CDR3 sequences; about a fifth were seen once. This material consisted of PBMCs from blood, taken about 20 months after vaccination. All receptors come from a man aged 45 to 70 who received an inactivated influenza vaccine.

Only a few counts were recorded for this clonotype. V is TRBV29-1 and J is TRBJ1-1; maybe TRBD1 (6 bases). This CDR3 spans 14 amino acids. Trimming stripped 4 bases from V and 1 base from J, with 13 bases between. In germline, CDR1 is SQVTM, CDR2 ANQGSEA. For the CDR3, the DNA is TGCAGCGTTGTGGGGGGGCTCGGGAACACTGAAGCTTTCTTT. As protein: CSVVGGLGNTEAFF.

The chain couples TRBV4-1 to TRBJ2-3; possibly TRBD2 for D (5 bases). Germline V gene data show CDR1 as MGHRA and CDR2 as YSYEKL. The CDR3 has 14 amino acids. V was pared by 4 bases and J by 5 bases, with 13 bases between. The CDR3 bases are TGCGCCAGCAGCCCGCGGGCAAACAGAGATACGCAGTATTTT. It is translated as CASSPRANRDTQYF.

V gene TRBV7-2 combines with J gene TRBJ1-1, with 8 bases identical to TRBD1. V gave up 6 bases and J gave up 5 bases; unmatched junction bases: 8. The CDR3 runs 14 residues. Germline V gene sequence: CDR1 SGHTA, CDR2 FQGNSA. This CDR3 is CASSLQGDRTEAFF. The CDR3 DNA reads TGTGCCAGCAGTCTACAGGGGGATAGAACTGAAGCTTTCTTT. The variable domain in full, with the rest retrieved from reference TRBV7-2 and TRBJ1-1, is GAGVSQSPSNKVTEKGKDVELRCDPISGHTALYWYRQSLGQGLEFLIYFQGNSAPDKSGLPSDRFSAERTGGSVSTLTIQRTQQEDSAVYLCASSLQGDRTEAFFGQGTRLTVV.

Notes on this clonotype: Germline is not matched at one junction end, which may reflect a read error. The J gene is TRBJ1-5, the V gene TRBV28; D is ambiguous. Germline values: CDR1 MDHEN, CDR2 SYDVKM. The CDR3 totals 15 residues. The CDR3 here is CVSSSRTEPHQPQHF. For the CDR3, the DNA is TGTGTCAGCAGTTCGAGGACCGAGCCCCATCAGCCCCAGCATTTT.

CDR3 protein: CAISAGLAGVNEQFF. CDR3 DNA: TGTGCCATCAGTGCGGGACTAGCGGGAGTCAATGAGCAGTTCTTC. The gene calls are TRBV10-3 and TRBJ2-1; 14 bases agree with TRBD2. V lost 4 bases, J lost 6 bases, and 2 bases stayed unmatched. Germline CDR1 reads ENHRY; CDR2 reads SYGVKD. The CDR3 totals 15 residues.

The chain uses TRBV6-5 and TRBJ2-1; D could derive from TRBD1 or TRBD2 (6 bases each). Germline CDR1 and CDR2: MNHEY and SVGAGI. The CDR3 is 18 residues long. The V and J ends lost 4 bases and 3 bases respectively, with 22 bases between them. CDR3 in amino acids: CASSSPRGRDKIYNEQFF. As DNA, the CDR3 is TGTGCCAGCAGTTCCCCTCGGGGGCGGGACAAAATCTACAATGAGCAGTTCTTC.

This clonotype was counted between two and nine times. CDR3 DNA: TGCAGTGCTAGAGATTGGGGGGCGTGGGGCTACACCTTC. This gives the protein CSARDWGAWGYTF. The rearrangement uses TRBV20-1 and TRBJ1-2; possible D gene TRBD1, 6 bases. Trimming took 0 bases from V and 8 from J, leaving 13 bases between them. The germline CDR1 and CDR2 sequences are DFQATT and SNEGSKA (reference sequence). The CDR3 length is 13 residues.

This clonotype came up a few times. The chain employs TRBV24-1 and TRBJ1-5, with D possibly being TRBD1 (6 bases). Trimming took 9 bases from V and 4 from J, leaving 12 bases between them. The CDR3 has 13 residues. The germline V gene encodes CDR1 KGHDR and CDR2 SFDVKD. The CDR3 spells CATQEGGNQPQHF. The CDR3 nucleotides read TGTGCCACCCAAGAAGGGGGGAATCAGCCCCAGCATTTT.

This clonotype has more than one count but fewer than ten. The chain recombines TRBV28 with TRBJ1-5, with a weak D call TRBD1 (5 bases). Germline-derived CDR1 and CDR2 are MDHEN and SYDVKM. The CDR3 spans 17 residues. V was cut by 0 bases and J by 3 bases, with 15 bases left in between. CDR3 sequence (DNA): TGTGCCAGCAGTTTATGGGGATCCAGGGACCCCAATCAGCCCCAGCATTTT. It yields the protein CASSLWGSRDPNQPQHF.

This CDR3 is CASSPDWGRSEQYF. CDR3 coding DNA: TGTGCCAGCAGCCCCGACTGGGGAAGGAGCGAGCAGTACTTC. This sequence joins TRBV5-5 and TRBJ2-7; the D is unclear. V lost 4 bases and J lost 6, with 17 bases in between. The CDR3 runs 14 residues. Germline lookup yields CDR1 SGHKS and CDR2 YYEKEE (reference sequence). The variable domain in full, with the rest retrieved from reference TRBV5-5 and TRBJ2-7, is DAGVTQSPTHLIKTRGQQVTLRCSPISGHKSVSWYQQVLGQGPQFIFQYYEKEERGRGNFPDRFSARQFPNYSSELNVNALLLGDSALYLCASSPDWGRSEQYFGPGTRLTVT.

There are a few counts of this clonotype. This chain links TRBV7-8 with TRBJ2-1; 8 positions match TRBD2. V shed 4 bases, J shed 8 bases, and the junction held 13 bases outside the gene matches. CDR1 is SGHVS and CDR2 is FQNEAQ in the germline V gene. CDR3 length: 16 residues. CDR3 sequence: CASSSPGVSGSYEQFF. DNA for the CDR3: TGTGCCAGCAGCTCCCCCGGTGTGAGCGGGAGCTATGAGCAGTTCTTC.

The chain combines TRBV27 with TRBJ1-4; D is ambiguous. The CDR3 is 14 residues long. The V gene's germline CDR1 is MNHEY and CDR2 SMNVEV (reference sequence). Trimming shortened V by 5 bases and J by 5 bases, and 12 bases separated the two germline ends. The chain's CDR3 is CASSQWQSNEKLFF. The CDR3 region has the DNA TGTGCCAGCAGTCAGTGGCAATCCAATGAAAAACTGTTTTTT.

This clonotype has a handful of counts. CDR3 amino acids: CASSLARGEQFF. In DNA form, the CDR3 reads TGTGCCAGCAGCTTAGCACGGGGTGAGCAGTTCTTC. The chain links TRBV7-6 to TRBJ2-1; maybe TRBD2 (5 bases). Between the trimmed V and J ends, which lost 0 bases and 9 bases, there was a span of 6 bases. From germline, CDR1 is SGHVS and CDR2 FNYEAQ. The CDR3 extends over 12 amino acids. Full variable domain (rest looked up from reference TRBV7-6 and TRBJ2-1): GAGVSQSPRYKVTKRGQDVALRCDPISGHVSLYWYRQALGQGPEFLTYFNYEAQQDKSGLPNDRFSAERPEGSISTLTIQRTEQRDSAMYRCASSLARGEQFFGPGTRLTVL.

The rearrangement joins TRBV20-1 to TRBJ2-1; D call uncertain. Germline V CDR1 and CDR2: DFQATT, SNEGSKA (reference sequence). With 5 bases removed from V and 6 bases from J, the gap between germline ends came to 8 bases. The CDR3 sequence is 11 residues long. In nucleotides, the CDR3 is TGCAGTGCTTCCGATCCCAATGAGCAGTTCTTC. This codes for CSASDPNEQFF.

Only a few counts were recorded for this clonotype. The rearrangement links TRBV10-3 to TRBJ1-5; 7 positions match TRBD1. The CDR3 has 17 amino acids. Germline trimming cut 0 bases from V and 4 bases from J; bases unmatched to any gene: 9. The germline CDR1 and CDR2 sequences are ENHRY and SYGVKD. The CDR3 DNA reads TGTGCCATCAGTGAGTCAGGGCAGGGGGTGAGGAATCAGCCCCAGCATTTT. It specifies CAISESGQGVRNQPQHF.

The rearrangement links TRBV5-5 to TRBJ1-3; TRBD1 might be the D (5 bases). The CDR3 runs to 16 residues. Deletions cut 0 bases from V and 4 bases from J, with 14 bases between. Germline V CDR1 and CDR2: SGHKS, YYEKEE (reference sequence). CDR3 amino acids: CASSLVGTEVGNTIYF. Written as DNA, the CDR3 is TGTGCCAGCAGCTTGGTCGGGACGGAGGTCGGAAACACCATATATTTT.

The sample holds a few counts of this clonotype. The rearrangement links TRBV7-9 to TRBJ2-3; D is possibly TRBD1 (6 bases). The CDR3 has 15 residues. Deletions cut 5 bases from V and 5 bases from J, with 17 bases between. Germline-derived CDR1 and CDR2 are SEHNR and FQNEAQ (reference sequence). CDR3 residues: CASSPSEGGRDTQYF. Here the CDR3 DNA reads TGTGCCAGCAGCCCCTCGGAAGGGGGTAGAGATACGCAGTATTTT. The entire variable domain, with the rest obtained from reference TRBV7-9 and TRBJ2-3, is as follows: DTGVSQNPRHKITKRGQNVTFRCDPISEHNRLYWYRQTLGQGPEFLTYFQNEAQLEKSRLLSDRFSAERPKGSFSTLEIQRTEQGDSAMYLCASSPSEGGRDTQYFGPGTRLTVL.

A few counts support this clonotype. The chain is built from TRBV23-1 and TRBJ2-7; D is unresolved. TRBV23-1 is labeled an ORF, and its function is uncertain. Trimming took off 3 bases at V and 2 bases at J, with 17 bases between the two ends. CDR3 length: 16 amino acids. The CDR3 DNA is TGCGCCAGCAGTCAGAGGAGTGTGACACCGGCCTACGAGCAGTACTTC. This translates into CASSQRSVTPAYEQYF.

This chain connects TRBV20-1 to TRBJ2-7; 7 bases are a match to TRBD1. J was trimmed by 7 bases and V by 6 bases; bases with no gene match: 9. Looked up from germline, CDR1 is DFQATT and CDR2 is SNEGSKA (reference sequence). The CDR3 is 12 residues long. Here the CDR3 reads CSARIQGWEQYF. CDR3 nucleotide sequence: TGCAGTGCAAGAATACAGGGGTGGGAGCAGTACTTC.

V and J are TRBV20-1 and TRBJ1-1; 9 bases match TRBD1. Germline CDR1 reads DFQATT; CDR2 reads SNEGSKA (reference sequence). J lost 6 bases, V lost 5 bases, and 13 bases had no gene match. The CDR3 sequence is 15 residues long. This CDR3 reads CSAPSRDRAGAEAFF. In DNA form, the CDR3 reads TGCAGTGCTCCGTCCCGGGACAGGGCTGGCGCTGAAGCTTTCTTT.

The chain carries TRBV20-1 and TRBJ1-5; a possible D gene is TRBD1 (5 bases). V lost 1 base to trimming and J lost 3 bases, with 10 bases between them. This CDR3 contains 14 residues. Germline lookup yields CDR1 DFQATT and CDR2 SNEGSKA (reference sequence). Written as DNA, the CDR3 is TGCAGTGCTAGAGTAGGGGCGAACAATCAGCCCCAGCATTTT. The encoded protein is CSARVGANNQPQHF.

The table lists this clonotype with a few counts. The chain combines TRBV10-2 with TRBJ2-5; no firm D call. Trimming stripped 2 bases from V and 4 bases from J, with 2 bases between. CDR1 is WSHSY and CDR2 is SAAADI in the germline V gene. This CDR3 has 11 amino acids. The CDR3 loop reads CASSELETQYF. The CDR3 DNA follows: TGCGCCAGCAGTGAGCTAGAGACCCAGTACTTC.